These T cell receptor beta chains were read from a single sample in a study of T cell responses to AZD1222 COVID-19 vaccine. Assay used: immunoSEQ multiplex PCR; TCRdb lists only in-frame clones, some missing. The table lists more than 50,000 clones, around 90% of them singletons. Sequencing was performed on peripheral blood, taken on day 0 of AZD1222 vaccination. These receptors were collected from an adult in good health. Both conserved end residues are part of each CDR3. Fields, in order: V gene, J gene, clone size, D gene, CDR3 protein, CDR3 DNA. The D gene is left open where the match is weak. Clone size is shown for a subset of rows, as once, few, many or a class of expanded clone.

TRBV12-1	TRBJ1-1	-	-	CASSFCGGIMNTEAFF	TGTGCCAGCAGCTTTTGCGGGGGAATCATGAACACTGAAGCTTTCTTT
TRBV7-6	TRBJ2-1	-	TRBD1	CASSLWSGQWPNEQFF	TGTGCCAGCAGCTTATGGTCGGGACAGTGGCCCAATGAGCAGTTCTTC
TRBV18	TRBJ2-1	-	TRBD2	CASSPQAGESNEQFF	TGTGCCAGCTCACCACAAGCGGGAGAGTCGAATGAGCAGTTCTTC
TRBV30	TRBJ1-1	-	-	CAWSGTTEAFF	TGTGCCTGGAGTGGGACGACTGAAGCTTTCTTT
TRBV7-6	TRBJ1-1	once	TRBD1	CASSSVGTGGFAEAFF	TGTGCCAGCAGCTCAGTCGGGACAGGGGGTTTTGCTGAAGCTTTCTTT
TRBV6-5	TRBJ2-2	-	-	CASGNNAGELFF	TGTGCCAGCGGAAACAACGCCGGGGAGCTGTTTTTT
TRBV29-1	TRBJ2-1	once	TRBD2	CSGKTSLYNEQFF	TGCAGCGGCAAGACTAGCCTCTACAATGAGCAGTTCTTC
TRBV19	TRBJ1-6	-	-	CASRVAPRGNSPLHF	TGTGCCAGTAGGGTCGCCCCCAGGGGAAATTCACCCCTCCACTTT
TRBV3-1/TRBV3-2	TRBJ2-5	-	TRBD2	CASSQLAGETQYF	TGTGCCAGCAGCCAACTAGCGGGAGAGACCCAGTACTTC
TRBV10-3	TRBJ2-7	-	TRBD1	CAISRRDRVSEQYF	TGTGCCATCAGTCGCCGGGACAGGGTATCCGAGCAGTACTTC
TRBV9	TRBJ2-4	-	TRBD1	CASSVEGQGLLNIQYF	TGTGCCAGCAGCGTAGAGGGACAGGGACTACTAAACATTCAGTACTTC
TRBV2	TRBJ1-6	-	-	CASRDEAGISPLHF	TGTGCCAGCAGGGATGAGGCGGGTATTTCACCCCTCCACTTT
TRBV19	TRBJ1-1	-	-	CASSIGGGNTEAFF	TGTGCCAGTAGTATAGGGGGGGGAAACACTGAAGCTTTCTTT
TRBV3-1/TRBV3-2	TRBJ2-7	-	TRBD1	CASSPSGTVYEQYF	TGTGCCAGCAGCCCATCGGGGACAGTGTACGAGCAGTACTTC
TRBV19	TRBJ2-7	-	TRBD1	CASSFGTGYEQYF	TGTGCCAGTAGTTTCGGGACAGGGTACGAGCAGTACTTC
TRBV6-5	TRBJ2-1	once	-	CASSQDILRSNEQFF	TGTGCCAGCAGTCAGGACATCCTCCGCTCCAATGAGCAGTTCTTC
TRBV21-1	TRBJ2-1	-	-	CARAGQGAGEQFF	TGTGCCAGAGCGGGACAGGGGGCTGGGGAGCAGTTCTTC
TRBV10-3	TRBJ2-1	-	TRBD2	CAAKTSGAYNEQFF	TGTGCCGCTAAGACTAGCGGAGCCTACAATGAGCAGTTCTTC
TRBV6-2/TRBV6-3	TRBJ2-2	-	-	CASSYSRRDNTGELFF	TGTGCCAGCAGTTACTCTCGGCGGGACAACACCGGGGAGCTGTTTTTT
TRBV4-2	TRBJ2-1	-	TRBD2	CASSQSGLARSNSYNEQFF	TGTGCCAGCAGCCAATCGGGACTAGCGCGCAGTAACTCCTACAATGAGCAGTTCTTC
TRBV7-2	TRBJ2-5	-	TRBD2	CASSLRGGGTPETQYF	TGTGCCAGCAGCCTTCGGGGCGGGGGAACCCCAGAGACCCAGTACTTC
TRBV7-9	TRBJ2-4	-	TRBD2	CASSASGGMGSGKNIQYF	TGTGCCAGCAGCGCTAGCGGAGGGATGGGGTCCGGCAAAAACATTCAGTACTTC
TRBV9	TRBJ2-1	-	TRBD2	CASSVATGRGYNEQFF	TGTGCCAGCAGCGTAGCTACCGGGAGGGGCTACAATGAGCAGTTCTTC
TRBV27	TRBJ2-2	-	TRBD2	CASSSPTSGSTNTGELFF	TGTGCCAGCAGTTCCCCGACTAGCGGGAGCACGAACACCGGGGAGCTGTTTTTT
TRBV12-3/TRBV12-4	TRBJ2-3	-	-	CASSPPVGPPQYF	TGTGCCAGCAGTCCTCCAGTCGGCCCTCCGCAGTATTTT
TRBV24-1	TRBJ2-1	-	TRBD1	CATTRGGTGDNEQFF	TGTGCCACCACCCGGGGTGGGACAGGGGACAATGAGCAGTTCTTC
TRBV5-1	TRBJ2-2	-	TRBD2	CASSEDGRAAGELFF	TGCGCCAGCAGTGAGGACGGGAGGGCCGCCGGGGAGCTGTTTTTT
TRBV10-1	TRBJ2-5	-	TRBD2	CASSSGLAGAQETQYF	TGCGCCAGCAGCTCTGGACTAGCGGGAGCCCAAGAGACCCAGTACTTC
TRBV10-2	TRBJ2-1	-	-	CASSEISGSWDEQFF	TGCGCCAGCAGTGAGATAAGCGGATCCTGGGATGAGCAGTTCTTC
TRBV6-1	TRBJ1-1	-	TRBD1	CASSERTGGFGNTEAFF	TGTGCCAGCAGTGAAAGGACAGGGGGCTTTGGGAACACTGAAGCTTTCTTT
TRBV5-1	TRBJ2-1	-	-	CASSATTYNEQFF	TGCGCCAGCAGCGCGACCACTTACAATGAGCAGTTCTTC
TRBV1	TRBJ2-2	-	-	CTSSQEEGTGLAENTGELFF	TGCACCAGCAGCCAAGAGGAAGGTACCGGGCTAGCGGAGAACACCGGGGAGCTGTTTTTT
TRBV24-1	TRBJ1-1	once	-	CATSAQVDGNTEAFF	TGTGCCACCAGTGCCCAAGTGGACGGGAACACTGAAGCTTTCTTT
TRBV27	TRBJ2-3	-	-	CASSLSPLAHGTDTQYF	TGTGCCAGCAGTTTATCTCCCCTAGCTCATGGCACAGATACGCAGTATTTT
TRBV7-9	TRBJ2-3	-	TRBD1	CASSSLTGVSTDTQYF	TGTGCCAGCAGCTCCCTAACAGGGGTCAGCACAGATACGCAGTATTTT
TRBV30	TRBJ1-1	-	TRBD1	CAWSQGQHTEAFF	TGTGCCTGGAGCCAGGGACAGCACACTGAAGCTTTCTTT
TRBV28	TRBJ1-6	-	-	CASSLTAYNSPLHF	TGTGCCAGCAGCTTGACCGCGTATAATTCACCCCTCCACTTT
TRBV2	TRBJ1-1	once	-	CASSEVSRDTEAFF	TGTGCCAGCAGTGAAGTTTCGCGGGACACTGAAGCTTTCTTT